This TCR beta chain was sequenced during a study of PD-1 blockade in classical Hodgkin lymphoma. This CDR3 is 15 amino acids long. Germline V gives CDR1 MNHEY, CDR2 SVGAGI. Trimming removed 4 bases from V and 0 bases from J, with 12 bases in between. General study results and limits: CD4+ TCR diversity climbed significantly by C4D1, unlike CD8+ TCR diversity. Patients excluded were those beginning nivolumab under 1 year after ASCT. Complete responders matched newly diagnosed patients in baseline diversity. As was reported, newly diagnosed patients showed lower baseline TCR diversity than healthy donors did.

The method was immunoSEQ multiplex PCR; TCRdb's version includes in-frame clones alone and lacks a portion of them. This sample has about 85,000 clones, with approximately 91% found just once. Relapse was seen in all patients after autologous stem cell transplantation, and brentuximab vedotin exposure was variable. On this clone: Its cognate antigen is unknown.

This TCR came from a human donor with classical Hodgkin lymphoma. The chain uses TRBV6-5 and TRBJ1-1, with TRBD1 as a possible D gene (5 bases). The sequencing used peripheral blood mononuclear cells (PBMCs), collected before the second cycle of nivolumab. DNA for the CDR3: TGTGCCAGCAGTTGGCCGGGACGGATGAACACTGAAGCTTTCTTT. This encodes CASSWPGRMNTEAFF.